This T cell receptor beta chain was found in a study of regulatory T cells in long-lasting Graves disease. Study overall: Over 5 years of antithyroid drugs with positive TSH receptor antibodies was taken to mean persistent Graves' disease. Study-wide results and caveats: Gene preferences differed: TRBV28, TRBJ1-2, TRBJ2-5 in persistent cases. Sharing of public clonotypes was greater in persistent patients (about 2,500) than in new patients (roughly 970). Thyroid tissue was not sampled; only peripheral blood was.

For TCR beta, libraries came from iRepertoire HTBI primers and Arm-PCR of CDR3 regions. One entry per CDR3 protein results from TCRdb running MiXCR on the multiplex PCR reads. The sample holds 350,000 to 450,000 distinct CDR3 sequences, 20% to 25% seen once. This CDR3 has 17 amino acids. Germline assignment: CDR1 MNHEY and CDR2 SVGEGT. Trimming removed 5 bases from V and 4 bases from J; junction bases left unmatched: 13. In the case of this clonotype: The antigen is undetermined.

Time point in this sample: persistent/refractory GD, antithyroid drugs over 5 years with positive TRAb. Extracted PBMC RNA gave rise to the TCR library. The source material was peripheral blood mononuclear cells (PBMCs), sampled when the disease was refractory, from a patient treated with antithyroid drugs. The clonotype comes from a woman in her 40s with Graves disease. This sequence joins TRBV6-2 or TRBV6-3 and TRBJ2-7, with 11 bases aligning to TRBD2. The DNA of the CDR3 is TGTGCCAGCAGTGGGAGGGTAGCGGGAGGGCCCTGGTACGAGCAGTACTTC. It is translated as CASSGRVAGGPWYEQYF.